This paragraph reports one TCR beta chain. The data are from a study of blood T cell repertoires in COVID-19. Study summary: T cells, B-cell-depleted T cells, or PBMCs provided the cDNA or gDNA that served as material.

This CDR3 is built from 11 residues. Germline assignment: CDR1 SGHNT and CDR2 YYREEE (reference sequence). Trimming removed 2 bases from V and 5 bases from J, with 4 bases in between. Per the original methods: The assay estimated nucleated cells by amplifying reference gene primers. Profiling relied on immunoSEQ multiplex PCR, and the TCRdb table lists in-frame clones only, not all of them. V and J calls and clone size follow that table, whereas D and trimming were derived from the DNA. This table holds under 200,000 clones, about 85% found once. Residents of 24 US areas, aged roughly 18 to 90 years, made up the participants. Categorization into cohorts depended on clinical history that participants reported.

The sequenced material came from PBMCs or T cells enriched from blood (not recorded which). The source of this sequence is a woman aged 40 to 50 with acute COVID-19. This chain joins TRBV5-4 and TRBJ2-5; D gene ambiguous. Here the CDR3 reads CASSFGETQYF. As DNA, the CDR3 is TGTGCCAGCAGCTTCGGGGAGACCCAGTACTTC.